The 17 T cell receptor beta chains in this list originate from one sample, sequenced in a study of graft-versus-host responses after intestinal transplantation (dated by TCRdb to about 2021). Their cognate antigens are unknown. The library came from the immunoSEQ multiplex PCR assay. TCRdb took this table from immuneACCESS and kept in-frame rearrangements with V and J called. Such tables lack part of the clones; where checked against another copy, unresolved V genes explain under half of the gap, and the rest is unexplained. This sample is represented by about 120,000 clones; 85% to 95% of them were singletons. 0.095% to 0.15% of the sample is taken by the ten largest. Sample time point, as interpreted from the label and publication: cells obtained before transplantation from donor or recipient. The sample in question was unstimulated CD4+ T cells sorted from spleen or lymph node cells, obtained before intestinal transplant. The receptor source for this set is a human donor who received an intestinal transplant.

J is TRBJ1-2 and V is TRBV9, with D hard to call. The V end was cut by 0 bases, the J end by 3 bases, with 12 bases between. CDR3 size: 15 residues. Germline values: CDR1 SGDLS, CDR2 YYNGEE. The CDR3 DNA reads as TGTGCCAGCAGCGTAGCTCCTACTAGGGACTATGGCTACACCTTC. Its translation is CASSVAPTRDYGYTF.

The rearrangement links TRBV10-3 to TRBJ2-2, with 7 bases matching TRBD1. The CDR3 contains 15 residues. Germline CDR1 is ENHRY and CDR2 is SYGVKD. The junction had 4 bases not matched to a gene; V was cut back by 5 bases and J by 1 base. CDR3 region: CAISSGTVNTGELFF. Written as DNA, the CDR3 is TGTGCCATCAGTTCCGGGACAGTGAACACCGGGGAGCTGTTTTTT.

The sample holds one count of this clone. The chain combines TRBV18 with TRBJ1-1; D is uncertain. V lost 2 bases and J 3 bases, leaving 7 bases between the germline ends. In germline, CDR1 is KGHSH, CDR2 LQKENI. This CDR3 comprises 13 residues. CDR3 nucleotides: TGTGCCAGCTCACCAAACACTGACACTGAAGCTTTCTTT. Protein sequence: CASSPNTDTEAFF. Drawing the rest from reference TRBV18 and TRBJ1-1, the complete variable domain is NAGVMQNPRHLVRRRGQEARLRCSPMKGHSHVYWYRQLPEEGLKFMVYLQKENIIDESGMPKERFSAEFPKEGPSILRIQQVVRGDSAAYFCASSPNTDTEAFFGQGTRLTVV.

The gene calls are TRBV30 and TRBJ2-5; a possible D gene is TRBD1 (5 bases). The germline V gene encodes CDR1 GTSNPN and CDR2 SVGIG (reference sequence). V lost 5 bases to trimming and J lost 0 bases, with 16 bases between them. This CDR3 comprises 15 residues. Written as DNA, the CDR3 is TGTGCCTGGTCTAACAGGCGCATGTACCAAGAGACCCAGTACTTC. Encoded protein: CAWSNRRMYQETQYF.

The chain employs TRBV7-9 and TRBJ2-7; D unclear. CDR3 length: 12 residues. CDR1 SEHNR and CDR2 FQNEAQ come from the germline V gene (reference sequence). The CDR3 bases are TGTGCAATAGCAAGGTTAGGTTACGAGCAGTACTTC. It translates to CAIARLGYEQYF.

The rearrangement joins TRBV27 to TRBJ1-5; D is unresolved. Germline V CDR1 and CDR2: MNHEY, SMNVEV (reference sequence). Trimming pared 7 bases from V and 0 bases from J, leaving 13 bases between. This CDR3 comprises 15 residues. CDR3 protein: CASKMRTDSNQPQHF. The CDR3 nucleotides read TGTGCCAGCAAGATGCGGACCGATAGCAATCAGCCCCAGCATTTT.

The chain recombines TRBV5-1 with TRBJ2-1; D ambiguous. Germline CDR1 and CDR2: SGHRS and YFSETQ. This CDR3 comprises 16 residues. V gave up 1 base and J gave up 0 bases, with 11 bases separating them. The CDR3 coding sequence is TGCGCCAGCAGCTTGATTGTGGGCCGCTCCTACAATGAGCAGTTCTTC. This encodes CASSLIVGRSYNEQFF.

V and J are TRBV4-2 and TRBJ1-5; D call uncertain. Trimming took off 0 bases at V and 0 bases at J, with 9 bases between the two ends. CDR1 LGHNA and CDR2 YNFKEQ come from the germline V gene. The CDR3 runs 16 residues. The CDR3 nucleotides read TGTGCCAGCAGCCAAGAAGTTCGCAGTAGCAATCAGCCCCAGCATTTT. Translated: CASSQEVRSSNQPQHF.

In this sample, this clone turned up once. The chain has TRBV5-1 and TRBJ2-2; maybe TRBD1 (5 bases). This CDR3 has 15 residues. With 6 bases removed from V and 6 bases from J, the gap between germline ends came to 18 bases. Germline CDR1 reads SGHRS; CDR2 reads YFSETQ. CDR3 bases: TGCGCCAGCACCACCCAGGGTCATAAGGCCGGGGAGCTGTTTTTT. Its translation: CASTTQGHKAGELFF.

The V gene is TRBV4-1, the J gene TRBJ2-5; D possibly corresponds to TRBD2 (7 bases). Trimming took off 2 bases at V and 4 bases at J, with 23 bases between the two ends. The CDR3 totals 18 residues. Germline V CDR1 and CDR2: MGHRA, YSYEKL. The CDR3 DNA sequence: TGCGCCAGCAGCCAATATGGGGAGGGGGGGGTTTATGGAGAGACCCAGTACTTC. Translation gives CASSQYGEGGVYGETQYF.

This clone was picked up one time. The chain couples TRBV6-5 to TRBJ2-7, with TRBD2 identical over 8 bases. The CDR3 loop spans 15 amino acids. The ends lost 2 bases at V and 1 base at J; junction bases unmatched: 4. The germline gives CDR1 MNHEY, CDR2 SVGAGI. CDR3 bases: TGTGCCAGCAGTTACCCCGGGACTAGGTCCTACGAGCAGTACTTC. Its protein is CASSYPGTRSYEQYF.

The chain recombines TRBV4-2 with TRBJ2-1; 9 bases fit TRBD2. The CDR3 sequence is 17 residues long. V lost 8 bases, J lost 1 base, and 12 bases stayed unmatched. The V gene's germline CDR1 is LGHNA and CDR2 YNFKEQ. The CDR3 spells CASAYGSGSSSYNEQFF. The DNA for the CDR3 is TGTGCCAGCGCCTATGGTAGCGGGAGTTCTTCCTACAATGAGCAGTTCTTC.

The chain carries TRBV6-5 and TRBJ2-2; a possible D gene is TRBD1 (5 bases). Trimming removed 5 bases at V and 3 bases at J, with 10 bases between. Germline V lookup: CDR1 MNHEY, CDR2 SVGAGI. The CDR3 is 14 residues long. The CDR3 DNA reads TGTGCCAGCAGTGCTCAACAGGACACCGGGGAGCTGTTTTTT. Protein product: CASSAQQDTGELFF.

The chain carries TRBV12-2 and TRBJ1-1. TRBV12-2 represents a pseudogene. This CDR3 has 10 residues. The CDR3 sequence: CASRLVCAFF. As DNA, the CDR3 is TGTGCAAGTCGCTTAGTCTGTGCTTTCTTT.

The chain links TRBV5-6 to TRBJ2-5; TRBD2 is a possible D gene (5 bases). V was cut by 3 bases and J by 0 bases, with 18 bases left in between. The CDR3 is made up of 17 amino acids. Germline V lookup: CDR1 SGHDT, CDR2 YYEEEE. The CDR3 reads CASSWDGSGVYQETQYF. Written as DNA, the CDR3 is TGTGCCAGCAGCTGGGATGGGAGCGGAGTGTACCAAGAGACCCAGTACTTC.

The V call is TRBV4-1, the J call TRBJ2-7, with TRBD2 matching 7 bases. The length of the CDR3 is 16 residues. CDR1 and CDR2 from the germline V gene are MGHRA and YSYEKL. V trimming: 1 base; J trimming: 2 bases; junction bases outside the gene matches: 8. CDR3 nucleotide sequence: TGCGCCAGCAGCCAAGGGGCCCTGGCGGGAGCCTACGAGCAGTACTTC. Translated: CASSQGALAGAYEQYF.

The chain is built from TRBV20-1 and TRBJ2-3; D ambiguous. Germline V CDR1 and CDR2: DFQATT, SNEGSKA (reference sequence). The germline V and J ends were trimmed by 6 bases and 3 bases, with 7 bases remaining between them. This CDR3 has 11 residues. This CDR3 reads CSARKTDTQYF. CDR3 coding DNA: TGCAGTGCAAGAAAAACAGATACGCAGTATTTT.